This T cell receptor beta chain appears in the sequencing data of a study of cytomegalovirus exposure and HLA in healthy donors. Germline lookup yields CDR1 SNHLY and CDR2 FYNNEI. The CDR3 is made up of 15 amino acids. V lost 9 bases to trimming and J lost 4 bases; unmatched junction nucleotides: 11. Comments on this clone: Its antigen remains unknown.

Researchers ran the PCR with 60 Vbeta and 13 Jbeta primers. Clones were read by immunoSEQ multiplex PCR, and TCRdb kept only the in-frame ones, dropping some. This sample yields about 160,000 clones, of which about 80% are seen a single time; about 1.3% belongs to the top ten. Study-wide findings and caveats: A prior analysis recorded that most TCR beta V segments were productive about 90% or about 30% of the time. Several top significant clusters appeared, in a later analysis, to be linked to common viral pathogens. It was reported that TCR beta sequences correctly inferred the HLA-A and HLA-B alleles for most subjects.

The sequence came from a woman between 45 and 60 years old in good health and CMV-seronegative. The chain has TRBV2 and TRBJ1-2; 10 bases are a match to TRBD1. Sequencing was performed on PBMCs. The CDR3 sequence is CASHEIRTGGYGYTF. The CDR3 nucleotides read TGTGCCAGTCACGAGATTCGGACAGGGGGCTATGGCTACACCTTC.